This record looks at one T cell receptor beta chain sequence and its context. The antigen is unknown. The library targeted TCRbeta and was prepared with unique molecular identifiers. TCRdb used MiXCR to reprocess the PCR reads, holding one entry per CDR3 protein. The profile shows fewer than 500,000 distinct CDR3 sequences, approximately 41% of them singletons. The sample comes from a study of T-cell reconstitution after alpha-beta-depleted transplantation in children. Study observations and caveats: Alpha-beta T cells present about two months after transplant were reported to originate from several hundred expanded graft clones. Surviving recipient T cells and thymic progenitors accounted for the high day-60 TCRbeta diversity observed in some patients. From newly produced T cells came most of the T-cell counts and diversity one year after transplant.

Germline CDR1 reads LNHDA; CDR2 reads SQIVND (reference sequence). This CDR3 region has 11 residues. Between the trimmed V and J ends, which lost 7 bases and 9 bases, there was a span of 10 bases. V is TRBV19 and J is TRBJ2-1; D is undetermined. Source: PBMCs, taken before TCRalphabeta/CD19-depleted stem cell transplant. The receptor's source is a girl between 2 and 10 years old with aplastic anemia, due to receive a stem cell transplant. This CDR3 reads CASTSGPEQFF. CDR3 bases: TGTGCCAGTACCTCCGGACCTGAGCAGTTCTTC.